This T cell receptor beta chain was identified during a study of cytomegalovirus exposure and HLA in healthy donors. The PCR contained 60 Vbeta and 13 Jbeta primers. Clones were read by immunoSEQ multiplex PCR, and TCRdb kept only the in-frame ones, dropping some. The sample lists roughly 77,000 clones, 67% occurring once. Whole-study results and caveats: The authors reported that TCR beta sequences could predict HLA-A and HLA-B alleles. These predictions were accurate for most subjects in the first cohort. Excluded were some V segments that proved indistinguishable, including TRBV6-2 and TRBV6-3.

After removal of 5 bases from V and 7 bases from J, the junction contained 15 bases not matched to a gene. The CDR3 length is 17 residues. Germline loops: CDR1 KGHSH, CDR2 LQKENI. As regards this clone: Its target is not known.

The chain links TRBV18 to TRBJ2-1; 9 bases fit TRBD2. The sequencing sample was made of PBMCs. This TCR derives from a woman aged 45-60 years in good health and CMV-seropositive. The CDR3 region has the DNA TGTGCCAGCTCATTACGATACGCGGGGGGGCCCATGAATGAGCAGTTCTTC. As protein: CASSLRYAGGPMNEQFF.